These 2 T cell receptor beta chains originate from one sample sequenced in a study of T cell clonotyping in hematopoietic cell transplantation. The table came from immunoSEQ multiplex PCR; TCRdb's copy has only in-frame clones and leaves some out. The sample holds roughly 29,000 clones, about 83% seen once. Time point given: recipient sample about 28 days before transplant, after cytoreduction. Sequenced material: peripheral blood mononuclear cells, taken before stem cell transplant. The receptors originated from a woman between 25 and 40 years old with chronic myeloid leukemia. Some clones in this sample may be carry-over from other donors' samples.

This CDR3 is CSVQLDQRNYGYTF. CDR3 sequence (DNA): TGCAGCGTACAACTAGACCAACGAAACTATGGCTACACCTTC. The chain is built from TRBV29-1 and TRBJ1-2; D gene unclear. This CDR3 has 14 residues. V lost 6 bases, J lost 2 bases, and 16 bases lay in between. Per germline, CDR1 SQVTM and CDR2 ANQGSEA. Looking up the rest from reference TRBV29-1 and TRBJ1-2 gives the full variable domain: SAVISQKPSRDICQRGTSLTIQCQVDSQVTMMFWYRQQPGQSLTLIATANQGSEATYESGFVIDKFPISRPNLTFSTLTVSNMSPEDSSIYLCSVQLDQRNYGYTFGSGTRLTVV.

The chain uses TRBV7-2 and TRBJ2-1; TRBD2 matches at 7 bases. The CDR3 covers 12 residues. Trimming took 4 bases from V and 12 from J; bases not matched to a gene: 6. The germline V gene encodes CDR1 SGHTA and CDR2 FQGNSA. The CDR3 is CASSYKTGGQFF. The CDR3 DNA follows: TGTGCCAGCAGCTACAAGACGGGGGGGCAGTTCTTC.